Shown below are 10 T cell receptor beta chains from a single sample sequenced in a study of vaccination effects on CD4 cells after COVID-19. Here immunoSEQ multiplex PCR was the method, and the copy in TCRdb shows in-frame clones only, minus some. Here the sample spans fewer than 75,000 clones, approximately 80% being singletons. When roughly eleven days of culture had elapsed, CD4+ T cells were isolated. These receptors' antigens are unknown. The input for sequencing was CD4+ T cells from PBMCs cultured without peptide, taken before COVID-19 vaccination. The source of these receptors is a human donor who received a COVID-19 vaccine.

The rearrangement uses TRBV9 and TRBJ2-3, with 10 bases fitting TRBD2. Germline CDR1 SGDLS, CDR2 YYNGEE. Trimming at V came to 0 bases and at J to 4 bases, leaving 5 bases not matched to a gene. This CDR3 spans 16 amino acids. DNA for the CDR3: TGTGCCAGCAGCGTAGCGGCACTAGCGGGGCCAGATACGCAGTATTTT. Translation gives CASSVAALAGPDTQYF.

The CDR3 sequence is CASSLGGGADTQYF. For the CDR3, the DNA is TGTGCCAGCAGCTTGGGGGGTGGGGCAGATACGCAGTATTTT. The chain is built from TRBV5-6 and TRBJ2-3; D remains ambiguous. Germline CDR1 reads SGHDT; CDR2 reads YYEEEE. The CDR3 consists of 14 residues. V dropped 0 bases and J dropped 4 bases, with 9 bases sitting between them.

V usage is TRBV5-1 and J usage is TRBJ2-2; D possibly matches TRBD1 or TRBD2 (5 bases each). Germline V gene sequence: CDR1 SGHRS, CDR2 YFSETQ. The CDR3 consists of 13 residues. V was trimmed by 3 bases and J by 5 bases, leaving 8 bases between them. CDR3 nucleotide sequence: TGCGCCAGCAGCTCAGAGGGGACCGGGGAGCTGTTTTTT. Its translation is CASSSEGTGELFF.

This chain connects TRBV28 to TRBJ2-7; tentative D call: TRBD1 (5 bases). Looked up from germline, CDR1 is MDHEN and CDR2 is SYDVKM. Trimming stripped 7 bases from V and 2 bases from J, with 15 bases between. This CDR3 region has 14 residues. The CDR3 reads CASKDLQGAYEQYV. CDR3 in DNA: TGTGCCAGCAAGGACCTCCAGGGCGCCTACGAGCAGTACGTC.

The chain links TRBV19 to TRBJ1-1; no reliable D call. The germline gives CDR1 LNHDA, CDR2 SQIVND (reference sequence). V lost 4 bases and J lost 1, with 10 bases in between. This CDR3 is 14 amino acids long. CDR3 sequence: CASSSGRWNTEAFF. The CDR3 DNA reads as TGTGCCAGTAGTAGTGGACGGTGGAACACTGAAGCTTTCTTT. The full variable domain, with the rest looked up from reference TRBV19 and TRBJ1-1, is DGGITQSPKYLFRKEGQNVTLSCEQNLNHDAMYWYRQDPGQGLRLIYYSQIVNDFQKGDIAEGYSVSREKKESFPLTVTSAQKNPTAFYLCASSSGRWNTEAFFGQGTRLTVV.

The V call is TRBV2, the J call TRBJ2-6; D ambiguous. Germline V lookup: CDR1 SNHLY, CDR2 FYNNEI. The CDR3 consists of 15 residues. Trimming removed 6 bases at V and 1 base at J, with 10 bases between. In DNA form, the CDR3 reads TGTGCCAGCAGCGCCGGTAGGTCTGGGGCCAACGTCCTGACTTTC. It specifies CASSAGRSGANVLTF.

CDR3 amino acids: CATSDADRGFGYTF. The CDR3 bases are TGTGCCACCAGTGATGCGGACAGGGGATTTGGCTACACCTTC. This sequence joins TRBV24-1 and TRBJ1-2; 9 nucleotides agree with TRBD1. Germline values: CDR1 KGHDR, CDR2 SFDVKD. After removal of 3 bases from V and 7 bases from J, the junction contained 5 bases not matched to a gene. The CDR3 spans 14 residues.

The rearrangement links TRBV3-1 (or the pseudogene TRBV3-2) to TRBJ1-2; 8 bases map to TRBD1. The CDR3 has 15 amino acids. In germline, CDR1 is LGHDT, CDR2 YNNKEL (reference sequence). The V gene end was trimmed by 4 bases and the J gene end by 2 bases; junction bases not matched to a gene: 6. CDR3 protein: CASSLRQGKNYGYTF. CDR3 nucleotides: TGTGCCAGCAGCCTTAGACAGGGGAAGAACTATGGCTACACCTTC.

Judged by abundance, this clone is medium-sized. The V call is TRBV5-1, the J call TRBJ2-5; TRBD2 might be the D (5 bases). The V and J ends lost 4 bases and 5 bases respectively, with 12 bases between them. Germline V gene data show CDR1 as SGHRS and CDR2 as YFSETQ. The CDR3 extends over 13 amino acids. CDR3 bases: TGCGCCAGCAGCCGGACCCCGGGGGAGACCCAGTACTTC. This translates into CASSRTPGETQYF.

The chain combines TRBV4-3 with TRBJ2-3; 13 bases are a match to TRBD2. Unmatched junction bases numbered 4, after V lost 3 bases and J lost 4 bases. In germline, CDR1 is LGHNA, CDR2 YSLEER. The CDR3 has 16 amino acids. The CDR3 nucleotides read TGCGCCAGCAGCCAGACTAGCGGGGGGCCCCCAGATACGCAGTATTTT. The encoded protein is CASSQTSGGPPDTQYF.